This T cell receptor (beta chain) was recorded in a study of T-cell reconstitution after alpha-beta-depleted transplantation in children. Study conclusions and caveats: Some patients showed high day-60 TCRbeta diversity, which derived from surviving recipient T cells and thymic progenitors. By one year post-transplant, T-cell counts and diversity largely arose from T cells that were newly produced. Reportedly, roughly two months post-transplant, alpha-beta T cells arose from several hundred expanded graft clones.

The length of the CDR3 is 13 residues. The germline V and J ends were trimmed by 8 bases and 2 bases, with 13 bases remaining between them. At least ten counts were recorded for this clonotype. What it binds is unknown. Unique molecular identifiers were used in preparing the TCRbeta library. TCRdb reanalysed the PCR reads using MiXCR and keeps one entry per CDR3 protein. Counted here are 250,000 to 300,000 distinct CDR3 sequences, around 10% occurring once; the ten biggest clones make up 23%. The chain joins TRBV12-3 or TRBV12-4 to TRBJ2-7, with D tentatively TRBD1 (5 bases). This specimen was peripheral blood, taken 180 days after TCRalphabeta/CD19-depleted stem cell transplant. The TCR comes from a male patient between 2 and 10 years old who had a stem cell transplant for chronic granulomatous disease, so the T cells may come from the graft donor. The CDR3 loop reads CASETDPPYEQYF. The CDR3 region has the DNA TGTGCCAGCGAGACAGATCCCCCCTACGAGCAGTACTTC.